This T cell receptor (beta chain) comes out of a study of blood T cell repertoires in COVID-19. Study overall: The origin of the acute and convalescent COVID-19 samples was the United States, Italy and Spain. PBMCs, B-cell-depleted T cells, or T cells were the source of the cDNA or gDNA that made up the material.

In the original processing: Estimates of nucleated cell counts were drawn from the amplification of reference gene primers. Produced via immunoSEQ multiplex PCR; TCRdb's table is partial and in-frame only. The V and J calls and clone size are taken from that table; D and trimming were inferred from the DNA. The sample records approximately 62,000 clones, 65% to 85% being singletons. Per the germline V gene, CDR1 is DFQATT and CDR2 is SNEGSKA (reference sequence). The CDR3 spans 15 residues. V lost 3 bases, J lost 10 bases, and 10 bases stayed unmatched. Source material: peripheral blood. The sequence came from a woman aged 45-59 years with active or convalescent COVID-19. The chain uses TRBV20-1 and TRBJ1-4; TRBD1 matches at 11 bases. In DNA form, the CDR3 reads TGCAGTGCTAGTTCTACCGGGACAGGGGGAGTAAAACTGTTTTTT. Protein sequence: CSASSTGTGGVKLFF.